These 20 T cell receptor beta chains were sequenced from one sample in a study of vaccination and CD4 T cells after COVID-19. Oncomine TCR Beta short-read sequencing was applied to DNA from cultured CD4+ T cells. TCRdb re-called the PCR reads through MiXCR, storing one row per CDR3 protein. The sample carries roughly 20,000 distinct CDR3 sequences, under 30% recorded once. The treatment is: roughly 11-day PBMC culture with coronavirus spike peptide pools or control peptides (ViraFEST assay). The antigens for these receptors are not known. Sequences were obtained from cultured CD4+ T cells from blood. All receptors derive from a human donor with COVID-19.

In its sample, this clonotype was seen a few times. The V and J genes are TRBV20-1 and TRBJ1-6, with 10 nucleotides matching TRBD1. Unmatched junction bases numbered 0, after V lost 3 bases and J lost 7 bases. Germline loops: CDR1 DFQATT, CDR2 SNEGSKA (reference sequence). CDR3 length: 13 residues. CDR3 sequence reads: CSARGQGNSPLHF. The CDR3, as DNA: TGCAGTGCTAGGGGACAGGGGAATTCACCCCTCCACTTT.

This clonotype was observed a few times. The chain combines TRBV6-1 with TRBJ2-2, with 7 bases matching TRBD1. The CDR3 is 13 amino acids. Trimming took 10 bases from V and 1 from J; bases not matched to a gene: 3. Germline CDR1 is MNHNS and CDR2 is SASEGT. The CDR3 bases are TGTGCCAATCGGGACAGGAACACCGGGGAGCTGTTTTTT. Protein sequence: CANRDRNTGELFF.

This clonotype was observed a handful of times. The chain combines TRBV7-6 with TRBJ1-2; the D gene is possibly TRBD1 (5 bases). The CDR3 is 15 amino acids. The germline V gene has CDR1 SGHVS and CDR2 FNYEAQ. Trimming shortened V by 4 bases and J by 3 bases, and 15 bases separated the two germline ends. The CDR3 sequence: CASSSPGGGDYGYTF. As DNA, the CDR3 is TGTGCCAGCAGCTCCCCGGGGGGGGGAGACTATGGCTACACCTTC. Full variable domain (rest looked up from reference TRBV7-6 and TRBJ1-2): GAGVSQSPRYKVTKRGQDVALRCDPISGHVSLYWYRQALGQGPEFLTYFNYEAQQDKSGLPNDRFSAERPEGSISTLTIQRTEQRDSAMYRCASSSPGGGDYGYTFGSGTRLTVV.

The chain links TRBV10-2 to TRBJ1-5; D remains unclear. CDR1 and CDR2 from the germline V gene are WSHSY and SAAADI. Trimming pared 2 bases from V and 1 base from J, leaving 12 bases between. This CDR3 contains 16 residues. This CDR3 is CASSEGGKRSNQPQHF. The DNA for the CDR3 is TGCGCCAGCAGTGAGGGCGGAAAGAGGAGCAATCAGCCCCAGCATTTT.

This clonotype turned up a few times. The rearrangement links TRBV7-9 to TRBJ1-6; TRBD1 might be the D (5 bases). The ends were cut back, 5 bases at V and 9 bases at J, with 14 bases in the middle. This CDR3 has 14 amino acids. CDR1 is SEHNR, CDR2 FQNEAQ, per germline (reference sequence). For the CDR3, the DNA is TGTGCCAGCAGCACCAACAGGCGGGGTTCACCCCTCCACTTT. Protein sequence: CASSTNRRGSPLHF.

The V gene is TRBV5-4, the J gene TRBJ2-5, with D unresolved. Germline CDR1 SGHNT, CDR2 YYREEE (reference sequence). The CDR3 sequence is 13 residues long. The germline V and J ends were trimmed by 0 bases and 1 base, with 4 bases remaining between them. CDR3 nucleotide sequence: TGTGCCAGCAGCTTGGCGGTCCAAGAGACCCAGTACTTC. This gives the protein CASSLAVQETQYF.

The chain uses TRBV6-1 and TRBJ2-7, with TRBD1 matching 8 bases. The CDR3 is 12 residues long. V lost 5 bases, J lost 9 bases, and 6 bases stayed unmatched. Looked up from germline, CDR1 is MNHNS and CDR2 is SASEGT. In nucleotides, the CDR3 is TGTGCCAGCAGTCCCGGACAGGGTCGGCAGTACTTC. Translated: CASSPGQGRQYF.

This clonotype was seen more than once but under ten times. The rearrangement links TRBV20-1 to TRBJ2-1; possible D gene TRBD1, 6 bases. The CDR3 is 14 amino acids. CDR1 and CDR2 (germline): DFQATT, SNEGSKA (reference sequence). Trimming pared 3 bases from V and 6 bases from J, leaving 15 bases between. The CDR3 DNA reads TGCAGTGCTAGGTTTAACAGGGCCGGCAATGAGCAGTTCTTC. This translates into CSARFNRAGNEQFF.

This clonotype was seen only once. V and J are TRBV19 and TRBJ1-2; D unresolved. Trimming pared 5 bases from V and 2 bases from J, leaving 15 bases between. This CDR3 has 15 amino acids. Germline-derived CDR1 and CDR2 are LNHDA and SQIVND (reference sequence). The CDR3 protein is CASSPRQRVNYGYTF. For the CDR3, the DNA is TGTGCCAGTAGTCCAAGGCAGAGGGTGAACTATGGCTACACCTTC.

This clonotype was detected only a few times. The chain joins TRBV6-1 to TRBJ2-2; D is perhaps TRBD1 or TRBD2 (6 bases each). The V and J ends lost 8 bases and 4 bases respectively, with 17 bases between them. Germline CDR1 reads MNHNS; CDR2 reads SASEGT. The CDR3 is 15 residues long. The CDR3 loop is CASGGGAGATGELFF. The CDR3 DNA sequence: TGTGCCAGCGGAGGAGGGGCAGGGGCCACCGGGGAGCTGTTTTTT.

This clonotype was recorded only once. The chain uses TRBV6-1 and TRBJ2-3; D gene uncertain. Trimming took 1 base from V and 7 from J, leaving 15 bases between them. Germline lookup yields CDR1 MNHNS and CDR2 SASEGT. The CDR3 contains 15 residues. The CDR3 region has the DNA TGTGCCAGCAGTGAAGGGGGTGCCAACACGAATACGCAGTATTTT. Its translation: CASSEGGANTNTQYF.

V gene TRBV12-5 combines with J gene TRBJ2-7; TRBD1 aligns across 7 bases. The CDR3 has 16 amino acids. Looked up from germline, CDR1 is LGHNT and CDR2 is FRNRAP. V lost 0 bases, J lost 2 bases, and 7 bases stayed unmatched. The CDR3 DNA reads TGTGCTAGTGGTTTGGTACCGGGACAGAAAGCCTACGAGCAGTACTTC. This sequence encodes CASGLVPGQKAYEQYF.

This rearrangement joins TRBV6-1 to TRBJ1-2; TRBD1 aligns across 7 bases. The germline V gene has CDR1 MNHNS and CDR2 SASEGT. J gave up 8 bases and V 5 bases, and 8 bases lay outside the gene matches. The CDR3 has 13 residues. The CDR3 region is CASSPGQSRGYTF. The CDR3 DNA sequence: TGTGCCAGCAGTCCGGGACAGTCCCGGGGCTACACCTTC.

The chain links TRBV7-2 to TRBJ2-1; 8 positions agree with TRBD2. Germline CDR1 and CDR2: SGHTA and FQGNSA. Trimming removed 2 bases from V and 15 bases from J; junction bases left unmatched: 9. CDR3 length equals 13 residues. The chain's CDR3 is CASSLPPGGASFF. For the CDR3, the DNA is TGTGCCAGCAGCTTACCCCCCGGGGGGGCTTCGTTCTTC. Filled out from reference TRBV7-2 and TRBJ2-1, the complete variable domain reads GAGVSQSPSNKVTEKGKDVELRCDPISGHTALYWYRQSLGQGLEFLIYFQGNSAPDKSGLPSDRFSAERTGGSVSTLTIQRTQQEDSAVYLCASSLPPGGASFFGPGTRLTVL.

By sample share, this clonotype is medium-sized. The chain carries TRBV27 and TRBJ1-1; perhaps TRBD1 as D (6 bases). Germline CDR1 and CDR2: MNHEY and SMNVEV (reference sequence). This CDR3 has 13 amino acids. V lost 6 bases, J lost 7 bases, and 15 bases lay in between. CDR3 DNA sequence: TGTGCCAGCAGACCTGCGGACAGCCGTGAAGCTTTCTTT. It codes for CASRPADSREAFF.

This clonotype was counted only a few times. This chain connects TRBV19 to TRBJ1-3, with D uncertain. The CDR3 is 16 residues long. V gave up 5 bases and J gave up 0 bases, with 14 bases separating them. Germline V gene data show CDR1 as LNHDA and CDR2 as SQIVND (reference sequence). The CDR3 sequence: CASSPARPSSGNTIYF. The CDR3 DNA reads TGTGCCAGTAGTCCCGCCCGACCCAGCTCTGGAAACACCATATATTTT.

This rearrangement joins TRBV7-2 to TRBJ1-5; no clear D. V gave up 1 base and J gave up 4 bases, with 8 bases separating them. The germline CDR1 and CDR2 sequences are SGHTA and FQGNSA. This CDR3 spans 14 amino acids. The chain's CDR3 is CASSLGRLNQPQHF. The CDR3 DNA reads TGTGCCAGCAGCTTAGGACGTTTAAATCAGCCCCAGCATTTT.

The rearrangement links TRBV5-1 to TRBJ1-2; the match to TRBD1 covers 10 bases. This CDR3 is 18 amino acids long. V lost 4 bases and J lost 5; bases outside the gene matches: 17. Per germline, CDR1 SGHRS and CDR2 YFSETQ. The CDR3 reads CASSQKGDVSGQGYGYTF. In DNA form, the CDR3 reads TGCGCCAGCAGCCAAAAGGGGGACGTCTCGGGACAGGGGTATGGCTACACCTTC.

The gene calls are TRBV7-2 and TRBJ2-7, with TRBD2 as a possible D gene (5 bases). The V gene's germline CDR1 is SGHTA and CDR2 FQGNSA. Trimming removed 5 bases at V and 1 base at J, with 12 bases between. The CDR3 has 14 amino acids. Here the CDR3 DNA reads TGTGCCAGCAGCGAGAAACTAGGATCCTACGAGCAGTACTTC. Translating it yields CASSEKLGSYEQYF.

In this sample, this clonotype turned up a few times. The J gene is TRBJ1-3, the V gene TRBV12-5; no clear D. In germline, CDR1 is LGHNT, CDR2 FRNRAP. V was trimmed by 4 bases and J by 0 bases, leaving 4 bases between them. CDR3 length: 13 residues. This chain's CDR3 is CASGWSSGNTIYF. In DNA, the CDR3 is TGTGCTAGTGGTTGGAGCTCTGGAAACACCATATATTTT.